This T cell receptor (beta chain) is drawn from a study of vaccination and CD4 T cells after COVID-19. Study as a whole: The convalescents included six males and four females, and among them two were Hispanic while seven were Caucasian. Each control culture was treated with a CEFX pool, an HIV-1 Nef pool, or no peptide. Overlapping spike peptides from SARS-CoV-2, HCoV-NL63, HCoV-OC43 and HCoV-229E served to stimulate the cells.

The CDR3 totals 15 residues. Germline CDR1 is MNHEY and CDR2 is SVGAGI. With 2 bases clipped from V and 2 bases from J, the junction kept 0 bases outside the gene matches. Sequencing of the DNA from cultured CD4+ T cells was carried out with the Oncomine TCR Beta short-read assay. Genomic DNA was drawn out of CD4+ T cells grown in culture. TCRdb re-called the PCR reads with MiXCR, one entry per CDR3 protein. The table has around 8,100 distinct CDR3 sequences, under 35% seen once. Treatment indicated: approximately 9-day PBMC culture with coronavirus spike peptide pools or control peptides (ViraFEST assay). A remark on this clonotype: Its matching antigen is unknown.

This clonotype was obtained from a human donor with COVID-19. The chain is built from TRBV6-5 and TRBJ2-6; 7 bases are shared with TRBD2. The source material was cultured CD4+ T cells from blood. The CDR3 region is CASSYGGAGANVLTF. Here the CDR3 DNA reads TGTGCCAGCAGTTACGGGGGGGCTGGGGCCAACGTCCTGACTTTC.